This T cell receptor beta chain was identified during a study of control samples from healthy donors and cancer patients. This clone appeared once. Here immunoSEQ multiplex PCR was the method, and the copy in TCRdb shows in-frame clones only, minus some. Of 95,000 to 130,000 clones listed, 80% to 90% are singletons. Per germline, CDR1 ENHRY and CDR2 SYGVKD. Trimming took off 3 bases at V and 3 bases at J, with 6 bases between the two ends. The CDR3 has 13 residues. This TCR came from a woman aged 45-65 years with colorectal cancer. This chain connects TRBV10-3 to TRBJ1-5, with no clear D. Sequencing input: PBMCs. The CDR3 spells CAISEGLNQPQHF. The CDR3 DNA follows: TGTGCCATCAGTGAAGGGCTCAATCAGCCCCAGCATTTT.